The 11 T cell receptor beta chains below were found in one sample sequenced in a study of T cell responses to AZD1222 COVID-19 vaccine. Produced via immunoSEQ multiplex PCR; TCRdb's table is partial and in-frame only. This sample has 95,000 to 150,000 clones, with roughly nine tenths found just once. The source material was peripheral blood, sampled on day 0 of AZD1222 vaccination. These receptors all stem from an adult in good health.

The chain recombines TRBV28 with TRBJ2-3, with D hard to call. The CDR3 totals 15 residues. In germline, CDR1 is MDHEN, CDR2 SYDVKM. Trimming took 8 bases from V and 4 from J, leaving 19 bases between them. The DNA for the CDR3 is TGTGCCAGCGGCTTTACCCCGGGCGCGGCAGATACGCAGTATTTT. Its protein is CASGFTPGAADTQYF.

This clone occurred a few times. V gene TRBV12-3 or TRBV12-4 combines with J gene TRBJ2-7; D is ambiguous. Trimming removed 1 base at V and 4 bases at J, with 8 bases between. This CDR3 is 13 amino acids long. The CDR3 DNA reads as TGTGCCAGCAGTTTAGGTTCCCCTTACGAGCAGTACTTC. Its protein is CASSLGSPYEQYF.

The CDR3 here is CASSIERLGTDTQYF. The CDR3 DNA follows: TGTGCCAGTAGTATTGAGAGGCTCGGCACAGATACGCAGTATTTT. The chain employs TRBV19 and TRBJ2-3, with D unresolved. The CDR3 extends over 15 amino acids. V shed 3 bases and J shed 1 base, with 11 bases lying between them. Germline values: CDR1 LNHDA, CDR2 SQIVND (reference sequence).

This clone has just one count. The genes are TRBV29-1 and TRBJ2-1; D is possibly TRBD2 (6 bases). Germline V lookup: CDR1 SQVTM, CDR2 ANQGSEA. The CDR3 length is 15 residues. Trimming took 4 bases from V and 4 from J, leaving 17 bases between them. The CDR3 DNA follows: TGCAGCGTTGTCTCCGCGGGAAGCCTATACAATGAGCAGTTCTTC. Its protein is CSVVSAGSLYNEQFF.

V and J are TRBV9 and TRBJ2-3; D not certain. Per the germline V gene, CDR1 is SGDLS and CDR2 is YYNGEE. CDR3 length equals 13 residues. Trimming stripped 3 bases from V and 4 bases from J, with 9 bases between. The CDR3 reads CASSGPGPDTQYF. CDR3 DNA: TGTGCCAGCAGCGGGCCGGGTCCAGATACGCAGTATTTT.

This chain connects TRBV25-1 to TRBJ1-2, with D unclear. The ends were cut back, 3 bases at V and 2 bases at J, with 7 bases in the middle. The CDR3 loop spans 13 amino acids. The germline gives CDR1 MGHDK, CDR2 SYGVNS. CDR3 amino acids: CASSDLGNYGYTF. DNA for the CDR3: TGTGCCAGCAGTGATCTGGGGAACTATGGCTACACCTTC.

The chain carries TRBV7-3 and TRBJ1-3, with D tentatively TRBD1 (6 bases). There are 14 residues in the CDR3. V was pared by 2 bases and J by 4 bases, with 9 bases between. Germline CDR1 is SGHTA and CDR2 is FQGTGA. The CDR3 protein is CASSLETGGNTIYF. CDR3 DNA: TGTGCCAGCAGCTTAGAAACAGGGGGAAACACCATATATTTT.

The chain joins TRBV6-6 to TRBJ2-2; possible D gene TRBD1, 6 bases. The CDR3 totals 12 residues. Looked up from germline, CDR1 is MNHNY and CDR2 is SVGAGI (reference sequence). Trimming left V 10 bases short and J 4 bases short, with 10 bases between. CDR3 residues: CATKGGTGELFF. The CDR3, as DNA: TGTGCCACAAAAGGGGGCACCGGGGAGCTGTTTTTT.

The chain is built from TRBV28 and TRBJ1-3, with TRBD1 as a possible D gene (6 bases). CDR1 and CDR2 (germline): MDHEN, SYDVKM. The length of the CDR3 is 16 residues. The ends were cut back, 5 bases at V and 4 bases at J, with 18 bases in the middle. CDR3 sequence (DNA): TGTGCCAGCAGTCTGCCCAGGGGTCCGCCCGGAAACACCATATATTTT. The encoded protein is CASSLPRGPPGNTIYF.

The rearrangement joins TRBV29-1 to TRBJ1-5, with TRBD1 as a possible D gene (5 bases). The CDR3 extends over 11 amino acids. V was clipped by 4 bases and J by 5 bases, with 6 bases between them. Per germline, CDR1 SQVTM and CDR2 ANQGSEA. The CDR3, as DNA: TGCAGCGTTGGGGACGATCAGCCCCAGCATTTT. Its translation: CSVGDDQPQHF.

The chain combines TRBV7-2 with TRBJ1-1; D ambiguous. V dropped 2 bases and J dropped 6 bases, with 10 bases sitting between them. The CDR3 spans 13 residues. Germline-derived CDR1 and CDR2 are SGHTA and FQGNSA. CDR3 residues: CASSLPGGSEAFF. The CDR3 nucleotides are TGTGCCAGCAGCTTACCGGGTGGGTCTGAAGCTTTCTTT.